This T cell receptor (beta chain) was recovered during a study of CD8 T cells in Susac syndrome. Study results and caveats: The study conceded that its TCR sequencing and HLA analysis involved relatively few individuals.

Concerning this clonotype: Its antigen is unidentified.

After extraction with the RNeasy kit, about 0.45 to 1 ug of the RNA was reverse transcribed using random hexamers. Across 54 Vbeta and 13 Jbeta, immunoSEQ multiplex PCR amplified TCR beta CDR3. One entry per CDR3 protein, called by TCRdb with MiXCR from the immunoSEQ multiplex PCR reads. This table holds over 100,000 distinct CDR3 sequences, roughly 90% found once. Purification of the CD8+ and CD4+ T cells relied on negative isolation, and TEMRA cells underwent FACS enrichment. CDR3 length: 15 residues. Germline assignment: CDR1 SGHTA and CDR2 FQGNSA. V lost 4 bases to trimming and J lost 3 bases, with 15 bases between them.

The sample taken for sequencing was CD8+ T cells from PBMCs. The TCR originated in a human donor in good health. This rearrangement joins TRBV7-2 to TRBJ1-1; D is possibly TRBD1 (5 bases). DNA for the CDR3: TGTGCCAGCAGCTCGGTCGGGGGTCGGTACACTGAAGCTTTCTTT. Its translation is CASSSVGGRYTEAFF.